This is a list of T cell receptor beta chains from one sample in a study of cytomegalovirus exposure and HLA in healthy donors. Data came from immunoSEQ multiplex PCR; TCRdb stores just in-frame clones and leaves some out. Here the sample spans about 89,000 clones, roughly a tenth being singletons. Sequencing was carried out using PBMCs. The receptors here all came from a man between 45 and 60 years old in good health and CMV-seropositive. Each CDR3 is given with its conserved first and last residue. Each record gives: D gene, clone size, J gene, V gene, CDR3 protein, CDR3 DNA. The D gene is left open where the match is weak. Size values are once, few and many counts, or a class for expanded clones, and some rows have none.

- few TRBJ1-1 TRBV5-1 CASSLAAGQILEAFF TGCGCCAGCAGCTTGGCTGCTGGACAGATTCTTGAAGCTTTCTTT
- - TRBJ1-1 TRBV7-9 CASRPTDMNTEAFF TGTGCCAGCAGACCGACAGACATGAACACTGAAGCTTTCTTT
- few TRBJ2-7 TRBV6-5 CASSYSGEWGYEQYF TGTGCCAGCAGTTACTCAGGGGAATGGGGCTACGAGCAGTACTTC
TRBD2 few TRBJ2-3 TRBV5-1 CASSLAMVAGADTQYF TGCGCCAGCAGCTTGGCCATGGTAGCGGGAGCTGATACGCAGTATTTT
TRBD1 many TRBJ2-7 TRBV6-1 CASSEDRGSFYEQYF TGTGCCAGCAGTGAAGACAGGGGGTCGTTCTACGAGCAGTACTTC
- few TRBJ2-7 TRBV7-9 CASSLVGPHEQYF TGTGCCAGCAGCTTAGTGGGCCCACACGAGCAGTACTTC
- few TRBJ2-3 TRBV9 CASSVLSSVSADTQYF TGTGCCAGCAGCGTATTAAGTAGCGTTAGCGCAGATACGCAGTATTTT
TRBD2 - TRBJ2-7 TRBV27 CASSLVGGPFYEQYF TGTGCCAGCAGTTTAGTGGGAGGGCCCTTTTACGAGCAGTACTTC
- few TRBJ1-1 TRBV6-1 CASSEKRGSTEAFF TGTGCCAGCAGTGAAAAGAGGGGGAGCACTGAAGCTTTCTTT
- many TRBJ2-6 TRBV10-3 CAISDSGGANVLTF TGTGCCATCAGTGATAGTGGTGGGGCCAACGTCCTGACTTTC
TRBD2 - TRBJ2-2 TRBV6-5 CASSREGPRTGELFF TGTGCCAGCTCTCGGGAGGGCCCGCGCACCGGGGAGCTGTTTTTT
- - TRBJ1-1 TRBV11-2 CASSFAGYDNMAFF TGTGCCAGCAGCTTTGCAGGGTACGACAACATGGCTTTCTTT
- few TRBJ1-3 TRBV7-2 CASSLDPVGSSGNTIYF TGTGCCAGCAGCTTAGATCCGGTCGGGAGCTCTGGAAACACCATATATTTT
TRBD2 few TRBJ2-1 TRBV7-2 CASSLELTGGGNEQFF TGTGCCAGCAGCTTAGAGCTGACCGGCGGGGGAAATGAGCAGTTCTTC
- - TRBJ2-6 TRBV7-2 CASSPRSSGANVLTF TGTGCCAGCAGCCCACGGAGTTCTGGGGCCAACGTCCTGACTTTC
- - TRBJ1-2 TRBV28 CASSRGSYGYTF TGTGCCAGCAGTAGGGGGTCCTATGGCTACACCTTC
TRBD1 - TRBJ2-1 TRBV6-1 CASRAGTGGIDEQFF TGTGCCAGCAGGGCCGGGACAGGGGGCATCGATGAGCAGTTCTTC
TRBD1 - TRBJ1-1 TRBV5-6 CASSLDTGVTEAFF TGTGCCAGCAGCTTGGATACAGGGGTCACTGAAGCTTTCTTT
- - TRBJ2-7 TRBV6-5 CASSYAGQIYEQYF TGTGCCAGCAGTTATGCGGGACAGATCTACGAGCAGTACTTC
TRBD1 - TRBJ1-2 TRBV27 CASSSRQGAGYGYTF TGTGCCAGCAGTTCCCGACAGGGCGCTGGGTATGGCTACACCTTC